The clone carrying this T cell receptor (beta chain) was recorded at least ten times. CDR1 and CDR2 (germline): DFQATT, SNEGSKA (reference sequence). CDR3 length: 15 residues. Trimming removed 0 bases at V and 3 bases at J, with 15 bases between. The sample is drawn from a study of T-cell reconstitution after alpha-beta-depleted transplantation in children. Unique molecular identifiers were incorporated into the prepared TCRbeta library. TCRdb recomputed calls from the PCR reads with MiXCR, one row per CDR3 protein. This sample carries approximately 240,000 distinct CDR3 sequences, 9.7% of them seen once, and the ten largest clones take 5% to 5.5%.

The V gene is TRBV20-1, the J gene TRBJ2-7; TRBD1 is a possible D gene (6 bases). Here the sequenced sample was PBMCs from the stem cell graft donor, taken from the stem cell graft. This TCR was sampled from a human donor who donated a stem cell graft to a child with SCID. Here the CDR3 reads CSARDGAGASYEQYF. CDR3 nucleotides: TGCAGTGCTAGAGATGGGGCAGGGGCTAGCTACGAGCAGTACTTC.